The 9 T cell receptor beta chains reported below all come from one sample, sequenced in a study of T cells after yellow fever vaccination. TCRdb fed the 5' RACE reads into MiXCR, producing one record per CDR3 protein. This sample has 340,000 or so distinct CDR3 sequences, with under 15% found just once. The sequencing here drew on CD4+ T cells sorted from PBMCs, taken 15 days after the yellow fever booster vaccination. These receptors all come from a man younger than 35 who received the YFV17D yellow fever vaccine.

The J gene is TRBJ1-2, the V gene TRBV6-2 or TRBV6-3; D might be TRBD1 (6 bases). The CDR3 is 12 residues long. V gave up 6 bases and J gave up 8 bases, with 13 bases separating them. Germline V gives CDR1 MNHEY, CDR2 SVGEGT. CDR3 loop: CASSIRTDGYTF. CDR3 in DNA: TGTGCCAGCAGCATTAGGACAGACGGCTACACCTTC.

This clonotype was observed at least ten times. J is TRBJ1-2 and V is TRBV7-8, with D possibly matching TRBD1 (5 bases). The CDR3 has 16 amino acids. Trimming shortened V by 4 bases and J by 4 bases, and 19 bases separated the two germline ends. Germline assignment: CDR1 SGHVS and CDR2 FQNEAQ. DNA of the CDR3: TGTGCCAGCAGCTCTCCCGGGACTAATGTGGTCTATGGCTACACCTTC. It encodes CASSSPGTNVVYGYTF.

This chain joins TRBV7-8 and TRBJ2-1; 12 positions agree with TRBD1. Germline CDR1 is SGHVS and CDR2 is FQNEAQ. The CDR3 spans 15 residues. The trim removed 5 bases at V and 4 bases at J, leaving 3 bases unmatched. CDR3 residues: CASSAGQGAYNEQFF. CDR3 DNA sequence: TGTGCCAGCAGCGCGGGACAGGGGGCTTACAATGAGCAGTTCTTC.

The sample holds many counts of this clonotype. The CDR3 spells CAIGGGYQETQYF. DNA for the CDR3: TGTGCCATCGGTGGGGGGTACCAAGAGACCCAGTACTTC. This chain joins TRBV10-3 and TRBJ2-5, with D perhaps matching TRBD2 (6 bases). The CDR3 is 13 residues long. Germline V gene data show CDR1 as ENHRY and CDR2 as SYGVKD. The V end was cut by 8 bases, the J end by 0 bases, with 10 bases between.

The CDR3 reads CASSLRVGVLEQFF. The CDR3 DNA sequence: TGTGCCAGCAGCTTAAGGGTCGGGGTCCTGGAGCAGTTCTTC. The chain recombines TRBV7-9 with TRBJ2-1; tentative D call: TRBD2 (5 bases). V shed 2 bases and J shed 10 bases, with 15 bases lying between them. The germline CDR1 and CDR2 sequences are SEHNR and FQNEAQ (reference sequence). This CDR3 has 14 residues.

This clonotype was found many times. The chain joins TRBV5-1 to TRBJ2-2; maybe TRBD2 (6 bases). Germline loops: CDR1 SGHRS, CDR2 YFSETQ. The CDR3 has 15 amino acids. Between the trimmed V and J ends, which lost 4 bases and 0 bases, there was a span of 10 bases. The CDR3 loop is CASSPGGSNTGELFF. CDR3 coding DNA: TGCGCCAGCAGCCCCGGAGGGTCGAACACCGGGGAGCTGTTTTTT.

At least ten counts were recorded for this clonotype. The rearrangement uses TRBV6-6 and TRBJ1-1; 12 positions agree with TRBD1. V shed 6 bases and J 5 bases; nucleotides not matched to a gene: 4. The length of the CDR3 is 14 residues. Germline lookup yields CDR1 MNHNY and CDR2 SVGAGI (reference sequence). In DNA form, the CDR3 reads TGTGCCAGCAGCCAGGGACAGGGGGCAACTGAAGCTTTCTTT. It yields the protein CASSQGQGATEAFF.

The CDR3 region has the DNA TGTGCCAGCAGCCAAGAGGCAGGGAGGGAGACCCAGTACTTC. Amino acid sequence: CASSQEAGRETQYF. V is TRBV4-2 and J is TRBJ2-5; possibly TRBD2 for D (6 bases). Germline CDR1 reads LGHNA; CDR2 reads YNFKEQ. With 0 bases removed from V and 5 bases from J, the gap between germline ends came to 10 bases. This CDR3 has 14 residues.

This clonotype was seen a handful of times. The V gene is TRBV6-6, the J gene TRBJ1-5; possible D gene TRBD1, 5 bases. Trimming removed 4 bases at V and 1 base at J, with 11 bases between. This CDR3 has 15 residues. Germline V gene data show CDR1 as MNHNY and CDR2 as SVGAGI (reference sequence). The CDR3 here is CASSSQGVSNQPQHF. CDR3 nucleotides: TGTGCCAGCAGTTCCCAGGGAGTGAGCAATCAGCCCCAGCATTTT.